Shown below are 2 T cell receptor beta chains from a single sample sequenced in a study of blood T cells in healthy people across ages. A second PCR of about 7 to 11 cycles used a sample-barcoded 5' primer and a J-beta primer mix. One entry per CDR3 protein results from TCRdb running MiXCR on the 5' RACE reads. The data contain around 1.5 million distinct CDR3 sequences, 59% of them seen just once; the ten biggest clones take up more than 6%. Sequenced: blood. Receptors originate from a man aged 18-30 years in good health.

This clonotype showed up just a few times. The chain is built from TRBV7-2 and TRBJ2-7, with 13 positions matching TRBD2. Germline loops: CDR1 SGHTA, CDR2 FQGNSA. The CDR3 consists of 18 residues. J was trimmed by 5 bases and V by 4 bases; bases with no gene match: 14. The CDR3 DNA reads TGTGCCAGCAGCTCACGGACTAGCGGGAGTCTTTCTCTCCACGAGCAGTACTTC. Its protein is CASSSRTSGSLSLHEQYF. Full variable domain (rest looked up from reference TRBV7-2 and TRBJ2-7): GAGVSQSPSNKVTEKGKDVELRCDPISGHTALYWYRQSLGQGLEFLIYFQGNSAPDKSGLPSDRFSAERTGGSVSTLTIQRTQQEDSAVYLCASSSRTSGSLSLHEQYFGPGTRLTVT.

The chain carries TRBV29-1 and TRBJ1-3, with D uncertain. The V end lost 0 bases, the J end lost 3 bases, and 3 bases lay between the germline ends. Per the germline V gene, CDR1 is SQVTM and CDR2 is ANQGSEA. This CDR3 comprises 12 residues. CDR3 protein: CSVEDLGNTIYF. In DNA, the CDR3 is TGCAGCGTTGAAGATCTTGGAAACACCATATATTTT.